The 28 T cell receptor beta chains listed next were all sequenced from one sample in a study of control samples from healthy donors and cancer patients. Measured with immunoSEQ multiplex PCR; TCRdb has only the in-frame clones, and not every one. Of about 38,000 clones in the sample, around 88% were seen once. The sample comprised PBMCs. All receptors derive from a woman aged 55-70 years with lung cancer.

The rearrangement joins TRBV3-1 (or the pseudogene TRBV3-2) to TRBJ2-5; tentative D call: TRBD2 (5 bases). Germline V CDR1 and CDR2: LGHDT, YNNKEL (reference sequence). Trimming took 0 bases from V and 1 from J, leaving 12 bases between them. CDR3 length: 16 residues. The CDR3 DNA reads as TGTGCCAGCAGCCAAGATACCCCTGAGGGCCAAGAGACCCAGTACTTC. It codes for CASSQDTPEGQETQYF.

V and J are TRBV5-1 and TRBJ2-7; D call uncertain. The germline CDR1 and CDR2 sequences are SGHRS and YFSETQ. The CDR3 has 15 amino acids. Trimming cost V 0 bases and J 6 bases, with 16 bases left between them. CDR3 in amino acids: CASSLGGFGYGEQYF. The CDR3 DNA follows: TGCGCCAGCAGCTTGGGGGGTTTCGGATACGGCGAGCAGTACTTC.

Only one count was recorded for this clone. The V gene is TRBV19, the J gene TRBJ2-1; D not certain. The CDR3 covers 15 residues. The V gene's germline CDR1 is LNHDA and CDR2 SQIVND (reference sequence). Trimming stripped 0 bases from V and 0 bases from J, with 6 bases between. The CDR3 spells CASSIEGLSYNEQFF. The CDR3 region has the DNA TGTGCCAGTAGTATAGAAGGGCTCTCCTACAATGAGCAGTTCTTC.

This clone has a handful of counts. The chain is built from TRBV20-1 and TRBJ1-3; no clear D gene. V lost 8 bases, J lost 7 bases, and 12 bases lay in between. The CDR3 extends over 11 amino acids. Per germline, CDR1 DFQATT and CDR2 SNEGSKA (reference sequence). In DNA form, the CDR3 reads TGCAGTCCCCTCCGAAGCAACACCATATATTTT. Its protein is CSPLRSNTIYF.

The rearrangement joins TRBV6-5 to TRBJ2-7; TRBD2 matches 10 bases. Germline assignment: CDR1 MNHEY and CDR2 SVGAGI. The CDR3 spans 15 residues. Germline trimming cut 5 bases from V and 7 bases from J; bases unmatched to any gene: 11. CDR3 region: CASSTTSGNTPEQYF. The CDR3 coding sequence is TGTGCCAGCAGTACAACTAGCGGGAATACCCCAGAGCAGTACTTC.

J is TRBJ1-1 and V is TRBV7-3; 7 nucleotides line up with TRBD1. CDR1 and CDR2 (germline): SGHTA, FQGTGA. There are 13 residues in the CDR3. V lost 5 bases to trimming and J lost 7 bases; unmatched junction nucleotides: 7. CDR3 coding DNA: TGTGCCAGCAGCCTACAGGGGAACGATGAAGCTTTCTTT. Protein product: CASSLQGNDEAFF.

The DNA of the CDR3 is TGTGCCAGCAGCTTTGGCAGGGCCAAGACCCAGTACTTC. This encodes CASSFGRAKTQYF. The rearrangement links TRBV5-6 to TRBJ2-5; TRBD1 is a possible D gene (5 bases). The germline gives CDR1 SGHDT, CDR2 YYEEEE. The CDR3 contains 13 residues. Trimming took 2 bases from V and 6 from J, leaving 11 bases between them. The full variable domain, its missing parts supplied by reference TRBV5-6 and TRBJ2-5, is DAGVTQSPTHLIKTRGQQVTLRCSPKSGHDTVSWYQQALGQGPQFIFQYYEEEERQRGNFPDRFSGHQFPNYSSELNVNALLLGDSALYLCASSFGRAKTQYFGPGTRLLVL.

The chain recombines TRBV6-5 with TRBJ1-3; D call uncertain. The CDR3 runs to 16 residues. Germline V gives CDR1 MNHEY, CDR2 SVGAGI. With 0 bases removed from V and 0 bases from J, the gap between germline ends came to 9 bases. CDR3 amino acids: CASSYSKVYSGNTIYF. CDR3 DNA: TGTGCCAGCAGTTACTCGAAGGTCTACTCTGGAAACACCATATATTTT.

This chain uses TRBV19 with TRBJ2-2; 11 nucleotides match TRBD1. Trimming at V came to 6 bases and at J to 1 base, leaving 10 bases not matched to a gene. The CDR3 is 18 residues long. The germline V gene encodes CDR1 LNHDA and CDR2 SQIVND (reference sequence). The CDR3 DNA follows: TGTGCCAGTAGCGCCCGGCGCGGGACAGGGGGGAACACCGGGGAGCTGTTTTTT. Translating it yields CASSARRGTGGNTGELFF.

The chain links TRBV18 to TRBJ1-1; D not resolved. V dropped 1 base and J dropped 6 bases, with 9 bases sitting between them. The CDR3 is 13 residues long. Germline V gene lookup returns CDR1 KGHSH and CDR2 LQKENI. The CDR3 reads CASSPRGRSEAFF. The CDR3 DNA follows: TGTGCCAGCTCACCACGGGGAAGGTCTGAAGCTTTCTTT.

The V and J genes are TRBV6-1 and TRBJ1-2; TRBD1 might be the D (6 bases). V was trimmed by 1 base and J by 2 bases, leaving 11 bases between them. This CDR3 is built from 15 residues. Germline lookup yields CDR1 MNHNS and CDR2 SASEGT. CDR3 sequence: CASSEGAGANYGYTF. The CDR3 nucleotides read TGTGCCAGCAGTGAAGGCGCAGGGGCCAACTATGGCTACACCTTC.

The chain has TRBV19 and TRBJ2-2, with 15 positions matching TRBD2. The trim removed 4 bases at V and 4 bases at J, leaving 4 bases unmatched. CDR1 is LNHDA, CDR2 SQIVND, per germline (reference sequence). The CDR3 loop spans 17 amino acids. The CDR3 sequence: CASSRGLAGGGTGELFF. CDR3 nucleotides: TGTGCCAGTAGTAGGGGACTAGCGGGAGGTGGCACCGGGGAGCTGTTTTTT.

The genes are TRBV5-1 and TRBJ1-4, with TRBD1 identical over 8 bases. Germline V gene data show CDR1 as SGHRS and CDR2 as YFSETQ. The CDR3 has 13 residues. V lost 4 bases and J lost 7; bases outside the gene matches: 3. The DNA of the CDR3 is TGCGCCAGCAGCGCAGACAGGGGTGAAAAACTGTTTTTT. It is translated as CASSADRGEKLFF.

This clone was recorded once. V and J are TRBV29-1 and TRBJ1-1, with D perhaps TRBD1 (6 bases). Trimming removed 5 bases at V and 4 bases at J, with 11 bases between. In germline, CDR1 is SQVTM, CDR2 ANQGSEA. This CDR3 contains 12 residues. The CDR3 bases are TGCAGCGTTACCCCAGGGGTCACTGAAGCTTTCTTT. This sequence encodes CSVTPGVTEAFF.

This clone has a handful of counts. This rearrangement joins TRBV6-1 to TRBJ1-3; D possibly corresponds to TRBD1 (6 bases). This CDR3 is built from 17 residues. Germline loops: CDR1 MNHNS, CDR2 SASEGT. Trimming removed 0 bases at V and 4 bases at J, with 16 bases between. The CDR3 DNA is TGTGCCAGCAGTGAAGCATACGGGGGGCCGGTAGGAAACACCATATATTTT. Translation: CASSEAYGGPVGNTIYF.

The CDR3 nucleotides read TGTGCCTGGAGTGTACTTAGCAATCAGCCCCAGCATTTT. Translated: CAWSVLSNQPQHF. The chain has TRBV30 and TRBJ1-5; no clear D gene. Germline loops: CDR1 GTSNPN, CDR2 SVGIG (reference sequence). The CDR3 runs to 13 residues. The ends were cut back, 0 bases at V and 0 bases at J, with 3 bases in the middle.

The J gene is TRBJ2-7, the V gene TRBV5-1; D is undetermined. Germline V gene data show CDR1 as SGHRS and CDR2 as YFSETQ. Between the trimmed V and J ends, which lost 3 bases and 2 bases, there was a span of 6 bases. The CDR3 sequence is 12 residues long. CDR3 nucleotides: TGCGCCAGCAGCTCCAGTCCCTACGAGCAGTACTTC. This translates into CASSSSPYEQYF.

The table lists this clone with a few counts. The CDR3 sequence is CASRIGDTQYF. The CDR3 DNA follows: TGTGCCAGTAGGATTGGAGATACGCAGTATTTT. This sequence joins TRBV19 and TRBJ2-3; no clear D. V dropped 6 bases and J dropped 5 bases, with 6 bases sitting between them. The CDR3 loop spans 11 amino acids. From germline, CDR1 is LNHDA and CDR2 SQIVND (reference sequence).

The rearrangement uses TRBV29-1 and TRBJ2-1; D tentatively reads TRBD1 or TRBD2 (6 bases each). Trimming stripped 3 bases from V and 7 bases from J, with 10 bases between. Germline values: CDR1 SQVTM, CDR2 ANQGSEA. This CDR3 region has 12 residues. The CDR3 is CSVEEGGNEQFF. In DNA form, the CDR3 reads TGCAGCGTTGAGGAAGGGGGGAATGAGCAGTTCTTC.

The V call is TRBV30, the J call TRBJ1-1; the match to TRBD1 covers 8 bases. J was trimmed by 3 bases and V by 1 base; bases with no gene match: 1. CDR1 is GTSNPN and CDR2 is SVGIG in the germline V gene (reference sequence). This CDR3 is built from 13 residues. Written as DNA, the CDR3 is TGTGCCTGGAGTGCACAGGGGGACACTGAAGCTTTCTTT. Protein: CAWSAQGDTEAFF.

The chain links TRBV20-1 to TRBJ2-3; no clear D. CDR1 and CDR2 from the germline V gene are DFQATT and SNEGSKA (reference sequence). The CDR3 length is 11 residues. DNA for the CDR3: TGCAGCTTAGGCCGGCGAAATACGCAGTATTTT. Its translation: CSLGRRNTQYF.

J is TRBJ2-5 and V is TRBV18; the match to TRBD2 covers 7 bases. The V gene end was trimmed by 1 base and the J gene end by 5 bases; junction bases not matched to a gene: 4. The V gene's germline CDR1 is KGHSH and CDR2 LQKENI. The CDR3 is made up of 14 amino acids. In DNA, the CDR3 is TGTGCCAGCTCACCACGCGGGAGCGAGGAGACCCAGTACTTC. Translation: CASSPRGSEETQYF.

This clone was observed a handful of times. The chain links TRBV7-9 to TRBJ1-4; no clear D. Germline V lookup: CDR1 SEHNR, CDR2 FQNEAQ (reference sequence). Trimming left V 3 bases short and J 0 bases short, with 8 bases between. CDR3 length: 15 residues. CDR3 coding DNA: TGTGCCAGCAGCTTTAACCATGCAACTAATGAAAAACTGTTTTTT. This sequence encodes CASSFNHATNEKLFF.

This clone was seen a handful of times. In DNA, the CDR3 is TGTGCCAGCAGTTTGCAGGGGGCCCACACTGAAGCTTTCTTT. Its translation: CASSLQGAHTEAFF. The genes are TRBV27 and TRBJ1-1; 8 nucleotides align to TRBD1. This CDR3 has 14 amino acids. Germline lookup yields CDR1 MNHEY and CDR2 SMNVEV (reference sequence). J was trimmed by 3 bases and V by 3 bases; bases with no gene match: 3.

The chain joins TRBV7-9 to TRBJ2-5; possible D gene TRBD1, 7 bases. Trimming removed 1 base from V and 2 bases from J, with 17 bases in between. The CDR3 is 17 amino acids. The germline CDR1 and CDR2 sequences are SEHNR and FQNEAQ (reference sequence). CDR3 residues: CASSLEGWQGGQETQYF. DNA for the CDR3: TGTGCCAGCAGCTTAGAGGGGTGGCAGGGGGGACAAGAGACCCAGTACTTC. Based on the CDR3 plus reference TRBV7-9 and TRBJ2-5, the full variable domain is DTGVSQNPRHKITKRGQNVTFRCDPISEHNRLYWYRQTLGQGPEFLTYFQNEAQLEKSRLLSDRFSAERPKGSFSTLEIQRTEQGDSAMYLCASSLEGWQGGQETQYFGPGTRLLVL.

This clone was seen once. V is TRBV28 and J is TRBJ1-2, with TRBD1 as a possible D gene (5 bases). With 3 bases removed from V and 7 bases from J, the gap between germline ends came to 9 bases. CDR1 and CDR2 (germline): MDHEN, SYDVKM. The CDR3 consists of 12 residues. The CDR3 loop is CASSLGGRGYTF. In DNA form, the CDR3 reads TGTGCCAGCAGTTTGGGGGGACGTGGCTACACCTTC.

CDR3 sequence (DNA): TGTGCCAGCAGCCTACGACTGTTCCTTTTTTCACCCCTCCACTTT. The encoded protein is CASSLRLFLFSPLHF. V is TRBV21-1 and J is TRBJ1-6. TRBV21-1 is flagged as a pseudogene. CDR3 length equals 15 residues.

The chain carries TRBV11-2 and TRBJ2-1, with 7 positions matching TRBD2. The length of the CDR3 is 15 residues. CDR1 is SGHAT, CDR2 FQNNGV, per germline. V gave up 5 bases and J gave up 9 bases; unmatched junction bases: 13. This CDR3 is CASSRRTSGIVEQFF. The CDR3 DNA reads as TGTGCCAGCAGCCGACGGACTAGTGGGATTGTTGAGCAGTTCTTC.